The 17 T cell receptor beta chains below were found in one sample sequenced in a study of T cell clonotyping in hematopoietic cell transplantation. Time point noted: recipient sample about 28 days before transplant, after cytoreduction. The repertoire was sequenced with immunoSEQ multiplex PCR; TCRdb's copy has only in-frame clones and lacks some. The table includes about 5,900 clones, 80% detected once. Source: peripheral blood mononuclear cells, taken before stem cell transplant. The receptor source for this set is a woman aged 45-65 years with acute myeloid leukemia. Some clones in this sample may be carry-over from other donors' samples.

The chain couples TRBV5-4 to TRBJ1-1; TRBD1 might be the D (5 bases). Per the germline V gene, CDR1 is SGHNT and CDR2 is YYREEE (reference sequence). Trimming shortened V by 2 bases and J by 5 bases, and 16 bases separated the two germline ends. The CDR3 consists of 15 residues. DNA of the CDR3: TGTGCCAGCAGCTTCCTCGCTGGGACGGGGACTGAAGCTTTCTTT. It yields the protein CASSFLAGTGTEAFF. Supplemented by reference TRBV5-4 and TRBJ1-1, the full variable domain reads ETGVTQSPTHLIKTRGQQVTLRCSSQSGHNTVSWYQQALGQGPQFIFQYYREEENGRGNFPPRFSGLQFPNYSSELNVNALELDDSALYLCASSFLAGTGTEAFFGQGTRLTVV.

The J gene is TRBJ2-3, the V gene TRBV11-2; TRBD2 agrees at 8 bases. This CDR3 region has 17 residues. V dropped 2 bases and J dropped 4; count of bases not matched to a gene: 11. Per germline, CDR1 SGHAT and CDR2 FQNNGV. CDR3: CASSLNPVSGIADTQYF. The CDR3 coding sequence is TGTGCCAGCAGCTTAAATCCTGTTAGCGGGATCGCAGATACGCAGTATTTT.

This chain uses TRBV7-2 with TRBJ2-7; TRBD2 agrees at 7 bases. The V and J ends lost 8 bases and 4 bases, in that order; junction bases with no gene match: 5. In germline, CDR1 is SGHTA, CDR2 FQGNSA. The CDR3 covers 12 residues. The CDR3 region has the DNA TGTGCCAGCGGGCGGGAGCAATACGAGCAGTACTTC. The encoded protein is CASGREQYEQYF.

The chain links TRBV15 to TRBJ1-1, with D possibly being TRBD1 (5 bases). The CDR3 length is 14 residues. V was shortened by 0 bases and J by 8 bases, with 13 bases between the two germline ends. CDR1 is LNHNV, CDR2 YYDKDF, per germline (reference sequence). CDR3: CATSREDRGDEAFF. The DNA of the CDR3 is TGTGCCACCAGCAGAGAAGATAGGGGCGACGAAGCTTTCTTT.

The rearrangement uses TRBV5-8 and TRBJ2-7; TRBD1 agrees at 10 bases. The CDR3 is 16 amino acids. J was trimmed by 0 bases and V by 0 bases; bases with no gene match: 3. Per germline, CDR1 SGHTS and CDR2 YDEGEE. CDR3 protein: CASSLGQGAFSYEQYF. DNA of the CDR3: TGTGCCAGCAGCTTGGGACAGGGGGCCTTCTCCTACGAGCAGTACTTC.

The chain employs TRBV2 and TRBJ2-7; 12 bases are a match to TRBD2. V gave up 8 bases and J gave up 4 bases; unmatched junction bases: 12. Germline loops: CDR1 SNHLY, CDR2 FYNNEI. CDR3 length: 16 residues. The CDR3, as DNA: TGTGCCAGCGGGGGAATGACTAGCGGGAGTACTTACGAGCAGTACTTC. Protein: CASGGMTSGSTYEQYF.

The chain uses TRBV15 and TRBJ2-1; the D gene is possibly TRBD1 (6 bases). The CDR3 runs 15 residues. V lost 0 bases and J 2 bases, leaving 8 bases between the germline ends. Germline V gives CDR1 LNHNV, CDR2 YYDKDF (reference sequence). Here the CDR3 DNA reads TGTGCCACCAGCAGAGAGGACAGAGCCTACAATGAGCAGTTCTTC. Translation gives CATSREDRAYNEQFF. Drawing the rest from reference TRBV15 and TRBJ2-1, the complete variable domain is DAMVIQNPRYQVTQFGKPVTLSCSQTLNHNVMYWYQQKSSQAPKLLFHYYDKDFNNEADTPDNFQSRRPNTSFCFLDIRSPGLGDTAMYLCATSREDRAYNEQFFGPGTRLTVL.

CDR3 protein: CASSEGQGGTDTQYF. CDR3 DNA sequence: TGTGCCAGCAGCGAGGGACAGGGAGGAACAGATACGCAGTATTTT. The chain recombines TRBV2 with TRBJ2-3; 9 bases are shared with TRBD1. Germline V CDR1 and CDR2: SNHLY, FYNNEI. V trimming: 6 bases; J trimming: 3 bases; junction bases outside the gene matches: 7. The CDR3 runs to 15 residues.

The chain carries TRBV13 and TRBJ1-3; D uncertain. CDR1 PRHDT and CDR2 FYEKMQ come from the germline V gene (reference sequence). With 7 bases removed from V and 0 bases from J, the gap between germline ends came to 13 bases. The CDR3 loop spans 15 amino acids. The CDR3 sequence is CASTVGPSSGNTIYF. The CDR3 DNA sequence: TGTGCCAGCACAGTGGGCCCTTCCTCTGGAAACACCATATATTTT.

This sequence joins TRBV29-1 and TRBJ2-3, with 7 bases identical to TRBD2. The germline V gene encodes CDR1 SQVTM and CDR2 ANQGSEA. V trimming: 8 bases; J trimming: 4 bases; junction bases outside the gene matches: 9. This CDR3 has 13 residues. In DNA form, the CDR3 reads TGCAGCTCCGATGCGGGGGTGGCAGATACGCAGTATTTT. Protein product: CSSDAGVADTQYF.

The CDR3 sequence: CASSSSARLSDTQYF. CDR3 coding DNA: TGTGCCAGCAGCTCCTCCGCCCGGCTCTCCGATACGCAGTATTTT. The chain carries TRBV11-3 and TRBJ2-3, with D unclear. The CDR3 spans 15 residues. CDR1 and CDR2 (germline): SGHNT, YENEEA. The V and J ends lost 4 bases and 6 bases respectively, with 17 bases between them.

The rearrangement links TRBV7-6 to TRBJ1-2; perhaps TRBD1 as D (6 bases). Trimming stripped 5 bases from V and 5 bases from J, with 18 bases between. The germline V gene encodes CDR1 SGHVS and CDR2 FNYEAQ. This CDR3 has 15 amino acids. The CDR3 DNA reads as TGTGCCAGCAGCCCGTGGACAGCAACGAATTATGGCTACACCTTC. Protein: CASSPWTATNYGYTF.

The J gene is TRBJ2-7, the V gene TRBV2; no definite D call. The V gene's germline CDR1 is SNHLY and CDR2 FYNNEI. The V gene lost 4 bases and the J gene lost 3 bases, with 4 bases spanning the gap. This CDR3 region has 11 residues. Here the CDR3 reads CASSGYYEQYF. CDR3 DNA: TGTGCCAGCAGTGGCTACTACGAGCAGTACTTC.

This clone has a single count. This CDR3 is CSVEVLTGGRGYTF. CDR3 sequence (DNA): TGCAGCGTTGAAGTCCTGACAGGGGGACGGGGCTACACCTTC. This sequence joins TRBV29-1 and TRBJ1-2, with TRBD1 matching 9 bases. Germline V gene data show CDR1 as SQVTM and CDR2 as ANQGSEA. The CDR3 length is 14 residues. V lost 1 base to trimming and J lost 8 bases; unmatched junction nucleotides: 8.

The J gene is TRBJ1-2, the V gene TRBV7-9; D not certain. This CDR3 is 13 amino acids long. The germline V and J ends were trimmed by 5 bases and 1 base, with 8 bases remaining between them. Germline-derived CDR1 and CDR2 are SEHNR and FQNEAQ (reference sequence). DNA of the CDR3: TGTGCCAGCAGCCGAGTGGGTAACTATGGCTACACCTTC. It specifies CASSRVGNYGYTF.

This chain connects TRBV7-6 to TRBJ2-7, with 13 bases matching TRBD2. CDR3 length equals 19 residues. CDR1 is SGHVS and CDR2 is FNYEAQ in the germline V gene. V dropped 5 bases and J dropped 1; count of bases not matched to a gene: 14. This CDR3 is CASSPPRGTSGALSYEQYF. The DNA for the CDR3 is TGTGCCAGCAGCCCCCCGAGGGGGACTAGCGGGGCCCTTTCCTACGAGCAGTACTTC.

The rearrangement joins TRBV4-1 to TRBJ1-2; D ambiguous. V dropped 1 base and J dropped 3 bases, with 9 bases sitting between them. The CDR3 loop spans 14 amino acids. Per germline, CDR1 MGHRA and CDR2 YSYEKL. CDR3 amino acids: CASSQGHHDYGYTF. The CDR3, as DNA: TGCGCCAGCAGCCAAGGACACCACGACTATGGCTACACCTTC.